The 32 T cell receptor beta chains listed next were all sequenced from one sample in a study of human thymus T cells. This table comes from immunoSEQ multiplex PCR, and its TCRdb copy is limited to in-frame clones, with some not included. The table has roughly 120,000 clones, around 94% seen once. Surgeons resected thymus tissue during corrective heart surgery. The sample was thymus tissue. All receptors derive from a boy less than two years old with a congenital heart defect but otherwise immunologically healthy.

This sequence joins TRBV18 and TRBJ2-1; D is perhaps TRBD2 (5 bases). This CDR3 contains 15 residues. Trimming took off 3 bases at V and 7 bases at J, with 16 bases between the two ends. Germline assignment: CDR1 KGHSH and CDR2 LQKENI. The CDR3 region is CASSPRIRGGNEQFF. DNA of the CDR3: TGTGCCAGCTCACCCCGGATCCGGGGTGGGAATGAGCAGTTCTTC. The variable domain in full, completed from reference TRBV18 and TRBJ2-1, reads NAGVMQNPRHLVRRRGQEARLRCSPMKGHSHVYWYRQLPEEGLKFMVYLQKENIIDESGMPKERFSAEFPKEGPSILRIQQVVRGDSAAYFCASSPRIRGGNEQFFGPGTRLTVL.

The rearrangement links TRBV7-2 to TRBJ1-1, with 9 bases lining up with TRBD1. This CDR3 has 16 residues. CDR1 and CDR2 from the germline V gene are SGHTA and FQGNSA. With V trimmed by 5 bases and J by 4 bases, 11 bases remained unmatched. CDR3 nucleotide sequence: TGTGCCAGCAGCCTGAGGACAGGGGTAGGGGGCACTGAAGCTTTCTTT. Its translation: CASSLRTGVGGTEAFF.

This clone was observed a few times. The chain joins TRBV7-9 to TRBJ1-2; D not resolved. The CDR3 extends over 12 amino acids. Trimming left V 1 base short and J 8 bases short, with 8 bases between. Germline V CDR1 and CDR2: SEHNR, FQNEAQ (reference sequence). The DNA of the CDR3 is TGTGCCAGCAGCTTAGTGGCCGGGGGCTACACCTTC. It is translated as CASSLVAGGYTF.

This rearrangement joins TRBV19 to TRBJ1-1, with 9 bases fitting TRBD1. The V and J ends lost 7 bases and 3 bases, in that order; junction bases with no gene match: 9. This CDR3 contains 15 residues. The V gene's germline CDR1 is LNHDA and CDR2 SQIVND (reference sequence). CDR3 in amino acids: CASNPPDRGYTEAFF. The CDR3 coding sequence is TGTGCCAGTAACCCCCCGGACAGGGGTTACACTGAAGCTTTCTTT.

V gene TRBV18 combines with J gene TRBJ2-5; unclear D gene. The CDR3 runs 12 residues. Germline CDR1 reads KGHSH; CDR2 reads LQKENI. Trimming took off 6 bases at V and 5 bases at J, with 10 bases between the two ends. CDR3 protein: CASSTATETQYF. As DNA, the CDR3 is TGTGCCAGCTCTACGGCGACGGAGACCCAGTACTTC.

Only one count was recorded for this clone. V and J are TRBV28 and TRBJ1-1, with D perhaps matching TRBD1 (5 bases). The V end lost 5 bases, the J end lost 1 base, and 20 bases lay between the germline ends. The CDR3 length is 17 residues. Per germline, CDR1 MDHEN and CDR2 SYDVKM. The DNA of the CDR3 is TGTGCCAGCAGTCCACGAACACTGGGACGGTCGAACACTGAAGCTTTCTTT. It codes for CASSPRTLGRSNTEAFF.

This rearrangement joins TRBV7-9 to TRBJ1-2; 9 nucleotides align to TRBD1. V lost 7 bases and J lost 4; bases outside the gene matches: 10. The CDR3 extends over 15 amino acids. Germline V CDR1 and CDR2: SEHNR, FQNEAQ (reference sequence). The CDR3 bases are TGTGCCAGCAACGAACAGGGGGCGAATAGCTATGGCTACACCTTC. As protein: CASNEQGANSYGYTF.

V gene TRBV10-2 combines with J gene TRBJ2-3, with D perhaps TRBD2 (6 bases). The CDR3 is 14 residues long. CDR1 is WSHSY, CDR2 SAAADI, per germline. Trimming removed 6 bases at V and 0 bases at J, with 10 bases between. CDR3 in DNA: TGCGCCAGCAGGGACTACTTAAGCACAGATACGCAGTATTTT. Residues: CASRDYLSTDTQYF.

The chain employs TRBV5-1 and TRBJ1-2, with no clear D. Trimming cost V 0 bases and J 4 bases, with 22 bases left between them. The V gene's germline CDR1 is SGHRS and CDR2 YFSETQ. This CDR3 is 18 amino acids long. In DNA form, the CDR3 reads TGCGCCAGCAGCTTGGCCATCTCGGTCCCCCCAGGCTTCTATGGCTACACCTTC. This encodes CASSLAISVPPGFYGYTF.

The CDR3 nucleotides read TGTGCCAGCTCACCTCAAAGAGGGCCGAATCAGCCCCAGCATTTT. It specifies CASSPQRGPNQPQHF. The chain uses TRBV18 and TRBJ1-5; D not certain. Trimming removed 3 bases from V and 4 bases from J, with 13 bases in between. The CDR3 length is 15 residues. CDR1 and CDR2 from the germline V gene are KGHSH and LQKENI.

This sequence joins TRBV28 and TRBJ2-5; D possibly corresponds to TRBD1 (6 bases). V lost 3 bases, J lost 2 bases, and 13 bases lay in between. Germline CDR1 MDHEN, CDR2 SYDVKM. The length of the CDR3 is 15 residues. The CDR3 DNA reads as TGTGCCAGCAGTTTCCCCGACAGGAGACAAGAGACCCAGTACTTC. Protein sequence: CASSFPDRRQETQYF.

The J gene is TRBJ2-2, the V gene TRBV7-3; TRBD1 might be the D (5 bases). The germline V gene has CDR1 SGHTA and CDR2 FQGTGA. The CDR3 is 14 amino acids. Trimming took off 5 bases at V and 4 bases at J, with 11 bases between the two ends. In DNA, the CDR3 is TGTGCCAGCAGCCAGGGAAAAGGCACCGGGGAGCTGTTTTTT. Translated, it gives CASSQGKGTGELFF.

This clone was found a few times. One end of the junction is discordant with germline, which a read error may explain. The CDR3 region is CASSHRPGTGRDF. DNA of the CDR3: TGTGCCAGCAGTCACCGTCCCGGGACAGGGAGGGACTTC. This chain joins TRBV28 and TRBJ2-4, with 9 bases fitting TRBD1. This CDR3 contains 13 residues. Germline V gives CDR1 MDHEN, CDR2 SYDVKM.

The J gene is TRBJ1-2, the V gene TRBV19, with D possibly matching TRBD1 (6 bases). CDR3 length: 18 residues. Germline CDR1 is LNHDA and CDR2 is SQIVND (reference sequence). V was cut by 5 bases and J by 0 bases, with 22 bases left in between. In DNA form, the CDR3 reads TGTGCCAGTAGTCCCCAAAGGGAGACAGGAGGAACTAACTATGGCTACACCTTC. Translation gives CASSPQRETGGTNYGYTF.

The chain joins TRBV7-2 to TRBJ1-4; D is unresolved. Deletions cut 1 base from V and 6 bases from J, with 9 bases between. The germline CDR1 and CDR2 sequences are SGHTA and FQGNSA. This CDR3 has 14 amino acids. The DNA for the CDR3 is TGTGCCAGCAGCTTAGGGGTGATTGATGAAAAACTGTTTTTT. Amino acid sequence: CASSLGVIDEKLFF.

A single count supports this clone. This chain uses TRBV29-1 with TRBJ2-1; 8 bases are shared with TRBD2. The germline gives CDR1 SQVTM, CDR2 ANQGSEA. The CDR3 runs 13 residues. V lost 8 bases, J lost 5 bases, and 8 bases stayed unmatched. The CDR3 here is CSSSGGTDNEQFF. DNA of the CDR3: TGCAGCTCTTCGGGAGGGACCGACAATGAGCAGTTCTTC.

Here the CDR3 DNA reads TGTGCCTGGAGTCTACAGGGTGGTGGAAGCAATCAGCCCCAGCATTTT. Translation gives CAWSLQGGGSNQPQHF. The genes are TRBV30 and TRBJ1-5, with D maybe TRBD1 (6 bases). The CDR3 has 16 residues. CDR1 and CDR2 from the germline V gene are GTSNPN and SVGIG (reference sequence). V gave up 2 bases and J gave up 1 base, with 15 bases separating them.

The chain combines TRBV4-1 with TRBJ1-1; perhaps TRBD1 as D (6 bases). Germline V gene data show CDR1 as MGHRA and CDR2 as YSYEKL. Trimming cost V 0 bases and J 14 bases, with 13 bases left between them. The length of the CDR3 is 12 residues. Here the CDR3 reads CASSQEGQTRFF. CDR3 bases: TGCGCCAGCAGCCAAGAAGGACAGACGCGCTTCTTT.

The gene calls are TRBV6-1 and TRBJ2-7, with 14 bases fitting TRBD2. CDR1 MNHNS and CDR2 SASEGT come from the germline V gene. This CDR3 is 16 amino acids long. Trimming at V came to 3 bases and at J to 6 bases, leaving 7 bases not matched to a gene. In DNA, the CDR3 is TGTGCCAGCAGTGAGGGACTAGCGGGGGACCGGGGCGAGCAGTACTTC. Its translation is CASSEGLAGDRGEQYF.

This clone was picked up a small number of times. This sequence joins TRBV19 and TRBJ1-5, with D perhaps matching TRBD1 (6 bases). V lost 2 bases, J lost 7 bases, and 21 bases lay in between. CDR3 length: 17 residues. From germline, CDR1 is LNHDA and CDR2 SQIVND (reference sequence). The CDR3 loop is CASSIRPGVRGRQPQHF. CDR3 nucleotides: TGTGCCAGTAGTATACGTCCAGGGGTCAGGGGAAGGCAGCCCCAGCATTTT.

A remark on this clone: The germline gene is not matched at one end of the junction; a read error may be the cause. Other DNA sequences from this sample encode an identical CDR3 as well. The rearrangement links TRBV29-1 to TRBJ1-2; D is unresolved. Per germline, CDR1 SQVTM and CDR2 ANQGSEA. This CDR3 has 14 residues. The CDR3 DNA reads as TGCAGTGTTGAAGCTGGGATTGTCGGCTATGGCTACACCTTC. Translated: CSVEAGIVGYGYTF.

The J gene is TRBJ1-5, the V gene TRBV15; TRBD1 is a possible D gene (5 bases). Trimming pared 0 bases from V and 3 bases from J, leaving 18 bases between. This CDR3 is 18 amino acids long. Germline CDR1 reads LNHNV; CDR2 reads YYDKDF (reference sequence). DNA for the CDR3: TGTGCCACCAGCAGAGATGAAGGAACAGGAGTCGACAATCAGCCCCAGCATTTT. Amino acid sequence: CATSRDEGTGVDNQPQHF.

This chain uses TRBV5-1 with TRBJ1-5, with a tentative D call TRBD1 (5 bases). Between the trimmed V and J ends, which lost 3 bases and 2 bases, there was a span of 12 bases. The CDR3 extends over 15 amino acids. CDR1 and CDR2 from the germline V gene are SGHRS and YFSETQ. CDR3 in amino acids: CASSSTGARNQPQHF. CDR3 DNA sequence: TGCGCCAGCAGCTCCACAGGTGCTCGCAATCAGCCCCAGCATTTT.

CDR3: CASSLDLVQGRYYGYTF. The CDR3 DNA sequence: TGTGCCAGCAGCTTAGATCTCGTACAGGGCAGATACTATGGCTACACCTTC. The rearrangement links TRBV7-2 to TRBJ1-2, with a tentative D call TRBD1 (6 bases). V was clipped by 1 base and J by 3 bases, with 18 bases between them. Germline loops: CDR1 SGHTA, CDR2 FQGNSA. The CDR3 extends over 17 amino acids.

V and J are TRBV7-2 and TRBJ1-1; D call uncertain. Germline-derived CDR1 and CDR2 are SGHTA and FQGNSA. The CDR3 has 12 residues. The V and J ends lost 3 bases and 7 bases respectively, with 9 bases between them. The chain's CDR3 is CASSFRRHEAFF. Here the CDR3 DNA reads TGTGCCAGCAGCTTTAGGAGGCATGAAGCTTTCTTT.

This clone showed up just once. The chain links TRBV14 to TRBJ2-2, with unresolved D. There are 13 residues in the CDR3. Germline loops: CDR1 SGHDN, CDR2 FVKESK. Trimming took 3 bases from V and 7 from J, leaving 9 bases between them. The CDR3 DNA is TGTGCCAGCAGCCATCACAGCCGCGGGGAGCTGTTTTTT. Protein product: CASSHHSRGELFF.

V is TRBV7-9 and J is TRBJ1-4; 8 bases agree with TRBD1. Unmatched junction bases numbered 5, after V lost 1 base and J lost 7 bases. The CDR3 runs 15 residues. The germline V gene encodes CDR1 SEHNR and CDR2 FQNEAQ (reference sequence). The DNA for the CDR3 is TGTGCCAGCAGCTTAGTTCCAGGGGGCACTGAAAAACTGTTTTTT. Translation gives CASSLVPGGTEKLFF. Full variable domain (missing parts from reference TRBV7-9 and TRBJ1-4): DTGVSQNPRHKITKRGQNVTFRCDPISEHNRLYWYRQTLGQGPEFLTYFQNEAQLEKSRLLSDRFSAERPKGSFSTLEIQRTEQGDSAMYLCASSLVPGGTEKLFFGSGTQLSVL.

This chain uses TRBV5-4 with TRBJ1-1, with 7 nucleotides matching TRBD1. The germline CDR1 and CDR2 sequences are SGHNT and YYREEE (reference sequence). The CDR3 runs 15 residues. The trim removed 4 bases at V and 2 bases at J, leaving 8 bases unmatched. In DNA form, the CDR3 reads TGTGCCAGCAGCATATCCGACAGGGCCAACACTGAAGCTTTCTTT. The encoded protein is CASSISDRANTEAFF. The full variable domain, its missing parts supplied by reference TRBV5-4 and TRBJ1-1, is ETGVTQSPTHLIKTRGQQVTLRCSSQSGHNTVSWYQQALGQGPQFIFQYYREEENGRGNFPPRFSGLQFPNYSSELNVNALELDDSALYLCASSISDRANTEAFFGQGTRLTVV.

CDR3 sequence: CASSIKQGEEPSNYGYTF. DNA of the CDR3: TGTGCCAGCAGCATAAAACAGGGAGAAGAGCCCTCTAACTATGGCTACACCTTC. The chain joins TRBV28 to TRBJ1-2, with a possible D match to TRBD1 (6 bases). From germline, CDR1 is MDHEN and CDR2 SYDVKM. Trimming took off 6 bases at V and 0 bases at J, with 23 bases between the two ends. This CDR3 contains 18 residues.

The chain has TRBV28 and TRBJ1-5, with TRBD1 identical over 8 bases. CDR3 length: 19 residues. V dropped 6 bases and J dropped 1; count of bases not matched to a gene: 17. Germline V gives CDR1 MDHEN, CDR2 SYDVKM. The CDR3 region is CASRSQGAPNSESNQPQHF. The CDR3 DNA reads as TGTGCCAGCAGGTCTCAGGGGGCTCCCAATTCTGAGAGCAATCAGCCCCAGCATTTT.

The chain carries TRBV5-1 and TRBJ2-1, with D perhaps TRBD1 or TRBD2 (6 bases each). This CDR3 has 16 residues. Trimming took 0 bases from V and 0 from J, leaving 10 bases between them. CDR1 and CDR2 from the germline V gene are SGHRS and YFSETQ. This CDR3 reads CASSLEGGSSYNEQFF. In DNA form, the CDR3 reads TGCGCCAGCAGCTTGGAGGGGGGAAGCTCCTACAATGAGCAGTTCTTC.

The J gene is TRBJ2-3, the V gene TRBV5-1, with 8 nucleotides matching TRBD1. The CDR3 sequence is 14 residues long. J gave up 2 bases and V 4 bases, and 3 bases lay outside the gene matches. Germline CDR1 is SGHRS and CDR2 is YFSETQ. CDR3 sequence reads: CASSTGQVTDTQYF. The CDR3 DNA is TGCGCCAGCAGCACGGGACAGGTCACAGATACGCAGTATTTT.